A selection of T cell receptor beta chains follows, all from one sample in a study of cytomegalovirus exposure and HLA in healthy donors. Produced via immunoSEQ multiplex PCR; TCRdb's table is partial and in-frame only. The sample consists of about 220,000 clones, approximately 80% of them appearing once. Material: PBMCs. These receptor sequences come from a woman in her twenties or thirties in good health and CMV-seropositive. CDR3s include the opening cysteine and the closing phenylalanine or tryptophan.

v_call | cdr3_aa
TRBV5-6 | CASSLDGRTQPQHF
TRBV14 | CASSQDPGGGPYGYTF
TRBV29-1 | CSVDRVGVADTQYF
TRBV5-1 | CASRSPGSIQFNEQFF
TRBV2 | CASEEGWNQPQHF
TRBV29-1 | CSVEPQGISTEAFF
TRBV6-4 | CASSDSFF
TRBV27 | CASSLSEGDYSYEQYF
TRBV5-1 | CASSLRAGLTDTQYF
TRBV4-3 | CASSQSGIYEQYF
TRBV7-2 | CASSLVEDRGYGYTF
TRBV11-2 | CASSLEASSFAGELFF
TRBV30 | CAWSPAGESYEQYF
TRBV7-3 | CASSPSLGLANTGELFF
TRBV6-5 | CASRDRDQPQHF
TRBV7-6 | CASSPGQVNTEAFF
TRBV5-6 | CASSSRTGYYEQYF
TRBV2 | CASSPREPMNTEAFF
TRBV6-6 | CASSREGGTGELFF
TRBV6-5 | CASSSTSGISYNEQFF
TRBV2 | CASSESLAGPTGELFF
TRBV25-1 | CASTVGGSYNEQFF
TRBV6-4 | CASSERLGTDTQYF
TRBV2 | CASRGQGASEKLFF
TRBV27 | CASSFLYRGAAEAFF
TRBV18 | CASSPRGAGLDEQYF
TRBV4-2 | CASSQEATSGNNEQFF
TRBV2 | CASSVTGAYYGYTF
TRBV29-1 | CSVLQGGRNEQYF
TRBV30 | CAWSWSNEKLFF
TRBV5-8 | CASSSSGASTDTQYF
TRBV20-1 | CSGLAGGEQYF
TRBV11-3 | CASPSGLYPDTQYF
TRBV6-6 | CASSTRALAKNIQYF
TRBV30 | CAWAPPGQGVSETQYF
TRBV30 | CAWSPPGQKNTEAFF
TRBV4-1 | CASSQAWEGTYTEAFF
TRBV2 | CASSPFVSTNEQFF